The 10 T cell receptor beta chains below come from one sample, sequenced in a study of sequential checkpoint blockade in melanoma. Specified treatment: randomized to nivolumab then ipilimumab (arm A) or the reverse (arm B). Profiled with immunoSEQ multiplex PCR; TCRdb holds only in-frame clones, not every one. The sample includes several thousand clones, around 52% of them seen just once. Sequencing used CD8+ T cells sorted from blood (inferred from file names), obtained from a patient given nivolumab and ipilimumab in sequence. The receptors stem from a human donor with melanoma.

This clone is hyperexpanded by share. The chain couples TRBV28 to TRBJ2-7; 8 nucleotides line up with TRBD1. Germline V gives CDR1 MDHEN, CDR2 SYDVKM. CDR3 length: 15 amino acids. V lost 6 bases and J lost 0; bases outside the gene matches: 7. The CDR3 protein is CASRQDRASSYEQYF. CDR3 sequence (DNA): TGTGCCAGCAGACAGGACAGGGCGAGCTCCTACGAGCAGTACTTC.

The chain is built from TRBV9 and TRBJ2-7; 8 positions match TRBD2. This CDR3 has 15 amino acids. V trimming: 3 bases; J trimming: 4 bases; junction bases outside the gene matches: 9. Germline V gene sequence: CDR1 SGDLS, CDR2 YYNGEE. The chain's CDR3 is CASSAIAASGYEQYF. The CDR3 nucleotides are TGTGCCAGCAGCGCCATAGCGGCTAGCGGGTACGAGCAGTACTTC.

The J gene is TRBJ2-7, the V gene TRBV6-5, with D maybe TRBD1 (6 bases). Trimming pared 8 bases from V and 3 bases from J, leaving 14 bases between. CDR1 and CDR2 from the germline V gene are MNHEY and SVGAGI. This CDR3 has 13 amino acids. The CDR3: CASWGQGGYEQYF. CDR3 DNA: TGTGCCAGCTGGGGGCAGGGTGGCTACGAGCAGTACTTC.

The V and J genes are TRBV11-3 and TRBJ2-1, with D perhaps matching TRBD1 (5 bases). The CDR3 is made up of 14 amino acids. Germline lookup yields CDR1 SGHNT and CDR2 YENEEA. V lost 5 bases and J lost 10, with 18 bases in between. The CDR3: CASSEARQGREQFF. For the CDR3, the DNA is TGTGCCAGCAGCGAAGCCCGTCAGGGTAGGGAGCAGTTCTTC.

The V and J genes are TRBV27 and TRBJ1-1; 10 bases are shared with TRBD1. Germline lookup yields CDR1 MNHEY and CDR2 SMNVEV (reference sequence). This CDR3 has 15 residues. V was pared by 0 bases and J by 3 bases, with 1 base of the junction left unmatched. CDR3 sequence reads: CASSLSTGGYTEAFF. CDR3 DNA: TGTGCCAGCAGTTTATCGACAGGGGGCTACACTGAAGCTTTCTTT.

The V and J genes are TRBV9 and TRBJ2-7; TRBD2 is a possible D gene (6 bases). V was trimmed by 3 bases and J by 1 base, leaving 11 bases between them. CDR3 length equals 14 residues. Germline V lookup: CDR1 SGDLS, CDR2 YYNGEE. CDR3 nucleotide sequence: TGTGCCAGCAGCGACCCGGGGGTTTCCTACGAGCAGTACTTC. It specifies CASSDPGVSYEQYF.

This clone was seen only once. The rearrangement links TRBV7-2 to TRBJ2-5; 8 nucleotides agree with TRBD2. The J segment lost 5 bases and the V segment lost 5 bases, leaving 10 bases of the junction unmatched. The CDR3 extends over 15 amino acids. Germline values: CDR1 SGHTA, CDR2 FQGNSA. The CDR3 is CASSQGTGGVETQYF. The CDR3 region has the DNA TGTGCCAGCAGCCAGGGGACGGGGGGGGTTGAGACCCAGTACTTC.

The chain uses TRBV4-3 and TRBJ2-7, with 7 bases that match TRBD1. V shed 2 bases, J shed 0 bases, and the junction held 10 bases outside the gene matches. The CDR3 is 17 residues long. Germline V gene lookup returns CDR1 LGHNA and CDR2 YSLEER. The CDR3 nucleotides read TGCGCCAGCAGCCAAAAGGGCGCGGCAGGGGGCTCCTACGAGCAGTACTTC. It yields the protein CASSQKGAAGGSYEQYF.

The CDR3 bases are TGTGCCAGCAGCCTGACAGGGAACTATGGCTACACCTTC. Its translation is CASSLTGNYGYTF. The chain recombines TRBV27 with TRBJ1-2; the match to TRBD1 covers 7 bases. Germline V gene sequence: CDR1 MNHEY, CDR2 SMNVEV (reference sequence). The CDR3 is 13 amino acids. V was pared by 6 bases and J by 2 bases, with 3 bases of the junction left unmatched.

This clone showed up just once. The J gene is TRBJ2-4, the V gene TRBV4-3; D may be TRBD1 (5 bases). Germline V gives CDR1 LGHNA, CDR2 YSLEER. V was pared by 0 bases and J by 8 bases, with 17 bases between. The CDR3 sequence is 16 residues long. CDR3 in DNA: TGCGCCAGCAGCCAAGATTTCTCAGGGCAGGTAGACATTCAGTACTTC. Its translation: CASSQDFSGQVDIQYF.